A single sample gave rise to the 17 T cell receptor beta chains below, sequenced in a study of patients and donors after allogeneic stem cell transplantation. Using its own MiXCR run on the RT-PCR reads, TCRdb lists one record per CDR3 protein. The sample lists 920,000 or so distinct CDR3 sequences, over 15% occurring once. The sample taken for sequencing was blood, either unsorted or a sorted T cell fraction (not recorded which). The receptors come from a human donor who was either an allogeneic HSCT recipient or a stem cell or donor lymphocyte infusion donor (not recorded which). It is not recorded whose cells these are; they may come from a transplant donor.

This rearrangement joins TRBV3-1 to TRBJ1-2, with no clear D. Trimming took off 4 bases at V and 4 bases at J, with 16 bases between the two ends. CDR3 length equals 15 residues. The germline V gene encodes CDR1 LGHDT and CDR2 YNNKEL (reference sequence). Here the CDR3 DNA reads TGTGCCAGCAGCCTCACGCGTCAAACTCTCTATGGCTACACCTTC. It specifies CASSLTRQTLYGYTF.

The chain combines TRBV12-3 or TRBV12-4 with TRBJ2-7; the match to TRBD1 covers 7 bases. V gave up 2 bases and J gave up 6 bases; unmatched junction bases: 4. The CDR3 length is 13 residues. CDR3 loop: CASSLRGLGEQYF. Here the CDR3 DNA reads TGTGCCAGCAGTTTAAGGGGGCTGGGCGAGCAGTACTTC.

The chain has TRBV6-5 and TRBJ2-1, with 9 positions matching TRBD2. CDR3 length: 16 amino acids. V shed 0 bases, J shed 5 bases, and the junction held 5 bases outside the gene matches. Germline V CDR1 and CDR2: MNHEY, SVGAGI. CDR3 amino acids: CASSYSLAGGNNEQFF. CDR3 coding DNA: TGTGCCAGCAGTTACTCCCTTGCGGGGGGGAACAATGAGCAGTTCTTC.

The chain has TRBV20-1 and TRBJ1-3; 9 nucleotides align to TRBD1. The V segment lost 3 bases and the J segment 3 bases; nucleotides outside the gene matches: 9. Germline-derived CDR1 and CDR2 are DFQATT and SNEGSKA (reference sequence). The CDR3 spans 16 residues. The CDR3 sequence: CSARKSTGGLGNTIYF. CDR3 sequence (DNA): TGCAGTGCTAGGAAGAGTACAGGGGGCCTTGGAAACACCATATATTTT.

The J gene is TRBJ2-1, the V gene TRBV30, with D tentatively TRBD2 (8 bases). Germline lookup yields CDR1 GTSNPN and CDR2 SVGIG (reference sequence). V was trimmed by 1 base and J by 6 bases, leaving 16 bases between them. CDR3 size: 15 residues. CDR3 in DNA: TGTGCCTGGAGTGACAGGGGACTAGTGAGCAATGAGCAGTTCTTC. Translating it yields CAWSDRGLVSNEQFF.

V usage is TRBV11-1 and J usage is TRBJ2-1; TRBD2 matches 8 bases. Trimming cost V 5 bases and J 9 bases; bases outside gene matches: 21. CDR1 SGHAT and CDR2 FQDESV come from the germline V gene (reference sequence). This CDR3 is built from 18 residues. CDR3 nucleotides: TGTGCCAGCAGCCCAAGATGGGGACTAGACCCAGAGGGTGTTGAGCAGTTCTTC. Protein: CASSPRWGLDPEGVEQFF.

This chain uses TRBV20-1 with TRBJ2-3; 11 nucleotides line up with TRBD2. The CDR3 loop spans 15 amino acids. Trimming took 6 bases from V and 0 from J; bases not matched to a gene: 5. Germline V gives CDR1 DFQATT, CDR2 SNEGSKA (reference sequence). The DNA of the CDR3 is TGCAGTGCCCTGACTAGCGGGATAAGCACAGATACGCAGTATTTT. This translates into CSALTSGISTDTQYF.

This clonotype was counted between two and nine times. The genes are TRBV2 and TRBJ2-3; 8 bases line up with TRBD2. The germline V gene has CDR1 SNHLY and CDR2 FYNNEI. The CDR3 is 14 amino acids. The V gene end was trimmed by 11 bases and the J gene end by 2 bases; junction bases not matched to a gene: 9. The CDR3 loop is CARGGGLLTDTQYF. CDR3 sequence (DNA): TGTGCCCGAGGCGGGGGGCTCCTCACAGATACGCAGTATTTT. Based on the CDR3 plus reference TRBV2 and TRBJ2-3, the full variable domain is EPEVTQTPSHQVTQMGQEVILRCVPISNHLYFYWYRQILGQKVEFLVSFYNNEISEKSEIFDDQFSVERPDGSNFTLKIRSTKLEDSAMYFCARGGGLLTDTQYFGPGTRLTVL.

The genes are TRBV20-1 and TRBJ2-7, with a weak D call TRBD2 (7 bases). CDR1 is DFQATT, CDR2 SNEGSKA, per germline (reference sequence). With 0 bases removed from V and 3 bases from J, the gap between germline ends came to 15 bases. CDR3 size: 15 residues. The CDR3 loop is CSARDQRGGLYEQYF. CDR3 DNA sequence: TGCAGTGCTAGAGATCAAAGGGGGGGTCTCTACGAGCAGTACTTC.

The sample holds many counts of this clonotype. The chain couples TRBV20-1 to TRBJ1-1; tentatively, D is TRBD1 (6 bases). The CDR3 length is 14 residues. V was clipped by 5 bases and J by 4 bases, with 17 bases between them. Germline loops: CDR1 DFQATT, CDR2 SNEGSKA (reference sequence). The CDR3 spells CSAGPSGVGTEAFF. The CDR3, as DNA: TGCAGTGCTGGACCCTCAGGGGTAGGCACTGAAGCTTTCTTT.

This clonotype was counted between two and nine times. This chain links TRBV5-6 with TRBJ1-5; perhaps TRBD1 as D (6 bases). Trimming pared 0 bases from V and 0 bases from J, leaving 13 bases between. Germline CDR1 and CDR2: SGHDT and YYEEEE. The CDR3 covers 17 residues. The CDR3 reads CASSLGAGASSNQPQHF. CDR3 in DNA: TGTGCCAGCAGCTTGGGGGCAGGGGCGTCTAGCAATCAGCCCCAGCATTTT. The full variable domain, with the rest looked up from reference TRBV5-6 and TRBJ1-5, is DAGVTQSPTHLIKTRGQQVTLRCSPKSGHDTVSWYQQALGQGPQFIFQYYEEEERQRGNFPDRFSGHQFPNYSSELNVNALLLGDSALYLCASSLGAGASSNQPQHFGDGTRLSIL.

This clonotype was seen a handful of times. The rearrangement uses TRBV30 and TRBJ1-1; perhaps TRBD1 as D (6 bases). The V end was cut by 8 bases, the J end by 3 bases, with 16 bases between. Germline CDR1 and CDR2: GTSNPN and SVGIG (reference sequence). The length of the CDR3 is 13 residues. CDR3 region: CARDMRGDTEAFF. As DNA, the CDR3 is TGTGCCCGGGACATGCGGGGGGACACTGAAGCTTTCTTT.

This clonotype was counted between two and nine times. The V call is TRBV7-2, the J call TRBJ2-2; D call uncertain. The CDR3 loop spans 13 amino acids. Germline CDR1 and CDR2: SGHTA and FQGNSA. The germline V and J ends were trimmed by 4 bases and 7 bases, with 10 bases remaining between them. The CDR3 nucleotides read TGTGCCAGCAGCTCCGAGGCGTTCGGGGAGCTGTTTTTT. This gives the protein CASSSEAFGELFF.

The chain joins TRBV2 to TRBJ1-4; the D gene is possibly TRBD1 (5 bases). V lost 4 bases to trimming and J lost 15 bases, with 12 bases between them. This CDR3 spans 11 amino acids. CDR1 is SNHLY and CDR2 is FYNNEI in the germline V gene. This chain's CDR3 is CASSVSSGMFF. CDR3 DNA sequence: TGTGCCAGCAGTGTTTCATCAGGGATGTTTTTT.

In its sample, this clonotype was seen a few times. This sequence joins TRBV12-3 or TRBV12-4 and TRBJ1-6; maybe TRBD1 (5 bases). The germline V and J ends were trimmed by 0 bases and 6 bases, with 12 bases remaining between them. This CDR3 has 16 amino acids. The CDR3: CASSLAGGAANSPLHF. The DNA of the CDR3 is TGTGCCAGCAGTTTAGCAGGTGGGGCAGCTAATTCACCCCTCCACTTT.

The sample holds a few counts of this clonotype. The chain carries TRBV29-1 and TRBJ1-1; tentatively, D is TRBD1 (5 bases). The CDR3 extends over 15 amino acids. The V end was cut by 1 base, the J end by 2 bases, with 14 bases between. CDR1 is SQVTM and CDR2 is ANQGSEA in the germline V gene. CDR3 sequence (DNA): TGCAGCGTTGAAGTACGGGGCAGGGCCAACACTGAAGCTTTCTTT. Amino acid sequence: CSVEVRGRANTEAFF. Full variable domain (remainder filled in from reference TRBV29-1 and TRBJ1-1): SAVISQKPSRDICQRGTSLTIQCQVDSQVTMMFWYRQQPGQSLTLIATANQGSEATYESGFVIDKFPISRPNLTFSTLTVSNMSPEDSSIYLCSVEVRGRANTEAFFGQGTRLTVV.

The CDR3 nucleotides are TGTGCCAGCACCTCGCGGAGTGCCAAAAACATTCAGTACTTC. Residues: CASTSRSAKNIQYF. This chain links TRBV6-1 with TRBJ2-4; D uncertain. Per the germline V gene, CDR1 is MNHNS and CDR2 is SASEGT. Between the trimmed V and J ends, which lost 7 bases and 1 base, there was a span of 11 bases. The CDR3 length is 14 residues.